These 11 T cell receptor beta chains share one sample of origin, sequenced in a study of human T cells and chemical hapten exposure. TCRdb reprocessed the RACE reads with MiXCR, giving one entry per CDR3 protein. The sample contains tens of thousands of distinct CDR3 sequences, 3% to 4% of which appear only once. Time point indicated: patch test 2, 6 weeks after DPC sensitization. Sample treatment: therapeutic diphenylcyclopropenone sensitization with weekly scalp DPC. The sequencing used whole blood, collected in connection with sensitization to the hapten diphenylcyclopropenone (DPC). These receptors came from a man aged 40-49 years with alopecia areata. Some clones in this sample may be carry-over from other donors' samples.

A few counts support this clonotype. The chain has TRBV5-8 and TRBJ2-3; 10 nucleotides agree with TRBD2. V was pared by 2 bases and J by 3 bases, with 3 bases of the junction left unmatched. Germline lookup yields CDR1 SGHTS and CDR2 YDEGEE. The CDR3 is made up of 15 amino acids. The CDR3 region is CASSLTSGITDTQYF. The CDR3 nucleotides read TGTGCCAGCAGCTTAACTAGCGGGATAACAGATACGCAGTATTTT.

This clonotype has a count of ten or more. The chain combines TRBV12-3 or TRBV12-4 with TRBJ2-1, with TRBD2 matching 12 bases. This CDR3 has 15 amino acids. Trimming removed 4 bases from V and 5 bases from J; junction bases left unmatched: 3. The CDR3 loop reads CASSSGTSGHNEQFF. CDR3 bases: TGTGCCAGCAGTTCCGGGACTAGCGGGCACAATGAGCAGTTCTTC.

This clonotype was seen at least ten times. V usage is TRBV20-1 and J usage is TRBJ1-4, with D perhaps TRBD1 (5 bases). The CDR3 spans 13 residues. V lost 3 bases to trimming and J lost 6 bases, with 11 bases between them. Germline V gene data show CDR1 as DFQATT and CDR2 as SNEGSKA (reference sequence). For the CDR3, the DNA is TGCAGTGCTAGGTGGGACCGAGATGAAAAACTGTTTTTT. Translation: CSARWDRDEKLFF.

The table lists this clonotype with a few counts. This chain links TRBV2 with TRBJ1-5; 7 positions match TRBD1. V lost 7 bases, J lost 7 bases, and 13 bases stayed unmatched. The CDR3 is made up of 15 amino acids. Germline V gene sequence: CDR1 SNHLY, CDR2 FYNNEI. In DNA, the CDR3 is TGTGCCAGCACTGGAGACAGGGTCCCGGGACAGCCCCAGCATTTT. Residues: CASTGDRVPGQPQHF.

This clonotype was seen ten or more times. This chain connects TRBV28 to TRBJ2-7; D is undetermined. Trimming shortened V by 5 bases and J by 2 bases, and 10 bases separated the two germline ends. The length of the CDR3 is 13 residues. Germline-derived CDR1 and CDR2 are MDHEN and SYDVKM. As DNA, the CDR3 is TGTGCCAGCAGTCTGACTCTAGCCTACGAGCAGTACTTC. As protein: CASSLTLAYEQYF.

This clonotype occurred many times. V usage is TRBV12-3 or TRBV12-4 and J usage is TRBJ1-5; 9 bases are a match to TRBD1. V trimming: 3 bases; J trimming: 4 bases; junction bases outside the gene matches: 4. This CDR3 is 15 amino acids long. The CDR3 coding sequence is TGTGCCAGCAGTTTGGGACAGGGAGGTAATCAGCCCCAGCATTTT. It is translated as CASSLGQGGNQPQHF.

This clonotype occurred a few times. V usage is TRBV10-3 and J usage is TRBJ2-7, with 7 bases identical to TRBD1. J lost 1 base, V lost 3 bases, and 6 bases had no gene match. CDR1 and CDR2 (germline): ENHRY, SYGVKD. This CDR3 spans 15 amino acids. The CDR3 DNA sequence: TGTGCCATCAGTGACCCAGGGACAGTTTCCTACGAGCAGTACTTC. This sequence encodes CAISDPGTVSYEQYF.

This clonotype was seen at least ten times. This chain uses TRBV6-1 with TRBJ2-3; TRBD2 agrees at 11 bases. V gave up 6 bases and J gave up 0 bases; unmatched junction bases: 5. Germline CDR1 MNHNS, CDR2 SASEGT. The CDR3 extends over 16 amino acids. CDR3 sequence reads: CASRRTSGFSTDTQYF. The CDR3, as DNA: TGTGCCAGCAGGAGGACTAGCGGGTTCAGCACAGATACGCAGTATTTT.

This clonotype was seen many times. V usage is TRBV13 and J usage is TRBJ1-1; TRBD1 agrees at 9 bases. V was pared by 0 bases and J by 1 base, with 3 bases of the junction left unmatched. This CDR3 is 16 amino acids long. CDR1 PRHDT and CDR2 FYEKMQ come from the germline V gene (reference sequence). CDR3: CASSLGDRGRNTEAFF. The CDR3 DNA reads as TGTGCCAGCAGCTTAGGGGACAGGGGAAGGAACACTGAAGCTTTCTTT. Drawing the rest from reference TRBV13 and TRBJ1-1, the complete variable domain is AAGVIQSPRHLIKEKRETATLKCYPIPRHDTVYWYQQGPGQDPQFLISFYEKMQSDKGSIPDRFSAQQFSDYHSELNMSSLELGDSALYFCASSLGDRGRNTEAFFGQGTRLTVV.

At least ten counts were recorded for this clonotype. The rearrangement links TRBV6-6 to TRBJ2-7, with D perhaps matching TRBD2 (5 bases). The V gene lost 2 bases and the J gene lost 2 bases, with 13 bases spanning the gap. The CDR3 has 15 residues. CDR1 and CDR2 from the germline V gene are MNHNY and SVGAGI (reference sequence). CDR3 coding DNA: TGTGCCAGCAGTTACCTCGGTGTGGAGGCCTACGAGCAGTACTTC. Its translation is CASSYLGVEAYEQYF.

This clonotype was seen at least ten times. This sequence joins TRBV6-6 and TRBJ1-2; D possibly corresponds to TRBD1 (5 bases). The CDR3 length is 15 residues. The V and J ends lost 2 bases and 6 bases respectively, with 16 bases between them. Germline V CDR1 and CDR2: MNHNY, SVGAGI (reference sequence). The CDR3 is CASSYLTVADNGYTF. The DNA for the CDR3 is TGTGCCAGCAGTTACCTGACAGTAGCCGACAATGGCTACACCTTC.